The sequence of this TCR beta chain was determined in a study of shared clonotypes between healthy human individuals. Study-wide points: Represented diversity (both genetic and exposure-history) was limited by the small number of donors.

Every one of the donors was a Caucasian adult that lived in Nashville, Tennessee. A split of CD4+ cells into CD45RA+ naive and CD45RA-negative memory subsets was performed. TCRdb keeps only in-frame clones here, not all; method: immunoSEQ multiplex PCR. The sample holds more than 1.2 million clones, 97% to 99% seen once. V shed 5 bases and J 3 bases; nucleotides not matched to a gene: 10. The CDR3 contains 16 residues. Germline CDR1 MNHEY, CDR2 SMNVEV (reference sequence). To note about this clone: What it binds is not known.

The rearrangement uses TRBV27 and TRBJ1-1, with TRBD1 matching over 9 bases. The sequenced material came from naive CD4+ T cells sorted from blood. Subset of the sample: CD45RA+ positively selected. The source is a man younger than 45 in good health. The CDR3 bases are TGTGCCAGCAGTCCGCGGGACAGGGCGGGGGACACTGAAGCTTTCTTT. This encodes CASSPRDRAGDTEAFF.